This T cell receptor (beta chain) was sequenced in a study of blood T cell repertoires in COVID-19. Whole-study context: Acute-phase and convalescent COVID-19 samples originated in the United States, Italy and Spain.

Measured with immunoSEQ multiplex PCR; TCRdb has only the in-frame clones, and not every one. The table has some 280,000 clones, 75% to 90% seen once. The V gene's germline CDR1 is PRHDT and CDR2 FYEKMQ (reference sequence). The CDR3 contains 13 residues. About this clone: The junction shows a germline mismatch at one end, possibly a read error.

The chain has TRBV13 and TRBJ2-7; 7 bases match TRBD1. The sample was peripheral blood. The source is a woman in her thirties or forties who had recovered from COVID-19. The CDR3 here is CASSLGTEGEQYF. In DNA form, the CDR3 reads TGTGCCAGCAGCCTAGGGACAGAAGGAGAGCAGTACTTC.